One and the same sample provided the 23 T cell receptor beta chains below, sequenced in a study of identical twins. TCRdb itself ran the 5' RACE reads through MiXCR, one entry per CDR3 protein. Seen here are more than 600,000 distinct CDR3 sequences, 18% observed once, and the top ten hold around 13%. These data were also reused for a study on T cells expressing NK-cell markers.

Sequencing was done on a sample of PBMCs. Receptors were obtained from a woman under 30 in good health.

This clonotype was counted only a few times. V gene TRBV24-1 combines with J gene TRBJ2-3; D uncertain. Deletions cut 5 bases from V and 0 bases from J, with 5 bases between. Germline V lookup: CDR1 KGHDR, CDR2 SFDVKD. The CDR3 is made up of 13 amino acids. The CDR3 is CATSVGSTDTQYF. The CDR3 bases are TGTGCCACCAGTGTCGGTAGCACAGATACGCAGTATTTT.

This rearrangement joins TRBV3-1 to TRBJ1-1; the D is unclear. Germline V lookup: CDR1 LGHDT, CDR2 YNNKEL (reference sequence). The CDR3 covers 17 residues. With 4 bases removed from V and 1 base from J, the gap between germline ends came to 19 bases. The CDR3 reads CASSPRAGGIGNTEAFF. In DNA, the CDR3 is TGTGCCAGCAGCCCCCGCGCGGGTGGAATAGGGAACACTGAAGCTTTCTTT.

This clonotype appeared a few times. The chain recombines TRBV9 with TRBJ2-3; 8 bases fit TRBD2. The germline V gene encodes CDR1 SGDLS and CDR2 YYNGEE. The ends lost 3 bases at V and 5 bases at J; junction bases unmatched: 5. The CDR3 extends over 14 amino acids. CDR3 sequence: CASSDSGEVDTQYF. Written as DNA, the CDR3 is TGTGCCAGCAGCGATAGCGGGGAGGTAGATACGCAGTATTTT. The complete variable domain, with remaining parts taken from reference TRBV9 and TRBJ2-3, reads DSGVTQTPKHLITATGQRVTLRCSPRSGDLSVYWYQQSLDQGLQFLIQYYNGEERAKGNILERFSAQQFPDLHSELNLSSLELGDSALYFCASSDSGEVDTQYFGPGTRLTVL.

This clonotype showed up just a few times. The chain employs TRBV20-1 and TRBJ2-5; TRBD1 agrees at 9 bases. The J segment lost 5 bases and the V segment lost 6 bases, leaving 7 bases of the junction unmatched. There are 13 residues in the CDR3. Germline lookup yields CDR1 DFQATT and CDR2 SNEGSKA (reference sequence). In DNA form, the CDR3 reads TGCAGTGCGGGGACAGGGTCGTTGGAGACCCAGTACTTC. This sequence encodes CSAGTGSLETQYF.

In its sample, this clonotype was seen a few times. This chain links TRBV18 with TRBJ1-4; tentatively, D is TRBD1 (6 bases). Trimming removed 6 bases at V and 2 bases at J, with 16 bases between. Germline V CDR1 and CDR2: KGHSH, LQKENI. There are 16 residues in the CDR3. The CDR3 sequence: CASSALMGGTNEKLFF. The CDR3 bases are TGTGCCAGCTCCGCGTTGATGGGGGGCACTAATGAAAAACTGTTTTTT.

This chain uses TRBV20-1 with TRBJ2-7, with 7 bases aligning to TRBD2. The V gene end was trimmed by 3 bases and the J gene end by 2 bases; junction bases not matched to a gene: 7. The CDR3 is made up of 14 amino acids. CDR1 is DFQATT and CDR2 is SNEGSKA in the germline V gene (reference sequence). The CDR3 here is CSASVSGLAYEQYF. The CDR3, as DNA: TGCAGTGCTAGCGTTAGCGGGTTAGCCTACGAGCAGTACTTC.

This clonotype was counted between two and nine times. The V gene is TRBV7-9, the J gene TRBJ2-7, with D perhaps TRBD1 or TRBD2 (5 bases each). CDR3 size: 12 residues. V was trimmed by 7 bases and J by 0 bases, leaving 7 bases between them. Germline V gene lookup returns CDR1 SEHNR and CDR2 FQNEAQ (reference sequence). The CDR3 DNA reads as TGTGCCAGCACGGGACCCTCCTACGAGCAGTACTTC. Translated: CASTGPSYEQYF.

This clonotype appeared a few times. CDR3 in DNA: TGCAGTGCTAGAGACAACAATGAGCAGTTCTTC. This sequence encodes CSARDNNEQFF. The rearrangement joins TRBV20-1 to TRBJ2-1; D is uncertain. Germline loops: CDR1 DFQATT, CDR2 SNEGSKA (reference sequence). This CDR3 spans 11 amino acids. Trimming took off 0 bases at V and 5 bases at J, with 2 bases between the two ends.

V gene TRBV7-8 combines with J gene TRBJ2-7; D is perhaps TRBD1 (6 bases). The CDR3 is made up of 13 amino acids. The V end was cut by 7 bases, the J end by 4 bases, with 14 bases between. CDR1 and CDR2 (germline): SGHVS, FQNEAQ. CDR3: CASTFQGLYEQYF. CDR3 nucleotide sequence: TGTGCCAGCACGTTTCAGGGGTTATACGAGCAGTACTTC.

This clonotype has just a few counts. The J gene is TRBJ1-5, the V gene TRBV12-3 or TRBV12-4; 7 bases agree with TRBD1. The CDR3 consists of 16 residues. J gave up 1 base and V 7 bases, and 10 bases lay outside the gene matches. The CDR3 reads CASTLGQVRSNQPQHF. CDR3 nucleotide sequence: TGTGCCAGCACCCTAGGACAGGTGAGGAGCAATCAGCCCCAGCATTTT.

The V gene is TRBV5-4, the J gene TRBJ1-6; D gene unclear. CDR1 and CDR2 from the germline V gene are SGHNT and YYREEE (reference sequence). The CDR3 consists of 14 residues. V dropped 0 bases and J dropped 7 bases, with 8 bases sitting between them. DNA for the CDR3: TGTGCCAGCAGCTTGGTGAATCGGAATTCACCCCTCCACTTT. It is translated as CASSLVNRNSPLHF. Based on the CDR3 plus reference TRBV5-4 and TRBJ1-6, the full variable domain is ETGVTQSPTHLIKTRGQQVTLRCSSQSGHNTVSWYQQALGQGPQFIFQYYREEENGRGNFPPRFSGLQFPNYSSELNVNALELDDSALYLCASSLVNRNSPLHFGNGTRLTVT.

The chain links TRBV20-1 to TRBJ2-4; tentative D call: TRBD2 (6 bases). CDR3 length: 18 residues. The germline V gene has CDR1 DFQATT and CDR2 SNEGSKA (reference sequence). The germline V and J ends were trimmed by 8 bases and 0 bases, with 26 bases remaining between them. The CDR3 sequence is CSTSASVGAGLAKNIQYF. DNA for the CDR3: TGCAGTACTTCCGCATCGGTAGGAGCGGGCCTAGCCAAAAACATTCAGTACTTC.

The chain joins TRBV10-2 to TRBJ2-2; the match to TRBD2 covers 8 bases. After removal of 11 bases from V and 5 bases from J, the junction contained 13 bases not matched to a gene. The V gene's germline CDR1 is WSHSY and CDR2 SAAADI. CDR3 length: 15 residues. This chain's CDR3 is CAGAAAGDSTGELFF. The DNA of the CDR3 is TGCGCCGGGGCCGCAGCGGGAGATAGTACCGGGGAGCTGTTTTTT.

In this sample, this clonotype turned up a few times. The rearrangement joins TRBV20-1 to TRBJ2-3; 11 nucleotides agree with TRBD1. This CDR3 comprises 14 residues. V shed 3 bases, J shed 6 bases, and the junction held 5 bases outside the gene matches. From germline, CDR1 is DFQATT and CDR2 SNEGSKA (reference sequence). The CDR3: CSARDRGPSDTQYF. The CDR3 DNA is TGCAGTGCTAGGGACAGGGGGCCGTCGGATACGCAGTATTTT.

This clonotype was recorded a few times. V usage is TRBV6-1 and J usage is TRBJ1-5, with TRBD1 as a possible D gene (5 bases). Trimming removed 5 bases from V and 9 bases from J, with 17 bases in between. The CDR3 runs to 14 residues. Germline V lookup: CDR1 MNHNS, CDR2 SASEGT. This CDR3 reads CASSRDGELRPQHF. The CDR3 DNA sequence: TGTGCCAGCAGTAGGGACGGGGAGTTGAGGCCCCAGCATTTT.

The chain links TRBV20-1 to TRBJ2-1, with unresolved D. In germline, CDR1 is DFQATT, CDR2 SNEGSKA (reference sequence). The CDR3 is 13 amino acids. V was clipped by 8 bases and J by 10 bases, with 21 bases between them. CDR3 in amino acids: CSTSRPPPPEQFF. CDR3 bases: TGCAGTACTTCAAGACCCCCACCACCCGAGCAGTTCTTC.

This clonotype was seen a handful of times. This chain uses TRBV15 with TRBJ2-3; D tentatively fits TRBD1 or TRBD2 (6 bases each). V was shortened by 5 bases and J by 4 bases, with 10 bases between the two germline ends. CDR1 is LNHNV and CDR2 is YYDKDF in the germline V gene (reference sequence). The CDR3 spans 13 residues. This chain's CDR3 is CATSGGLADTQYF. In DNA form, the CDR3 reads TGTGCCACCAGCGGGGGGCTCGCAGATACGCAGTATTTT.

This chain uses TRBV9 with TRBJ2-4; D is possibly TRBD2 (5 bases). The CDR3 is 12 amino acids. Germline loops: CDR1 SGDLS, CDR2 YYNGEE. V gave up 0 bases and J gave up 9 bases, with 7 bases separating them. The CDR3 is CASSVDEGIQYF. The CDR3 DNA reads TGTGCCAGCAGCGTAGATGAGGGCATTCAGTACTTC.

There are a few counts of this clonotype. The V and J genes are TRBV7-2 and TRBJ2-3, with TRBD2 identical over 9 bases. CDR3 size: 14 residues. Germline values: CDR1 SGHTA, CDR2 FQGNSA. CDR3 coding DNA: TGTGCAGGACTGCGGGGGGGAAGCACAGATACGCAGTATTTT. This sequence encodes CAGLRGGSTDTQYF.

This clonotype was detected only a few times. The chain is built from TRBV12-3 or TRBV12-4 and TRBJ2-3; 10 bases map to TRBD2. The junction had 6 bases not matched to a gene; V was cut back by 3 bases and J by 9 bases. This CDR3 is built from 14 residues. The CDR3 is CASSFGLAGGTQYF. The CDR3 DNA sequence: TGTGCCAGCAGTTTTGGGTTAGCGGGGGGAACGCAGTATTTT.

This clonotype was observed a few times. The gene calls are TRBV2 and TRBJ2-5; D may be TRBD1 (5 bases). Deletions cut 5 bases from V and 4 bases from J, with 14 bases between. CDR3 length: 14 residues. The germline V gene has CDR1 SNHLY and CDR2 FYNNEI. CDR3 sequence (DNA): TGTGCCAGCAGTCGACAGCGCGCCGGAGAGACCCAGTACTTC. Translated: CASSRQRAGETQYF.

This clonotype was seen a handful of times. The J gene is TRBJ2-2, the V gene TRBV12-3 or TRBV12-4; possible D gene TRBD2, 6 bases. The V end lost 3 bases, the J end lost 6 bases, and 11 bases lay between the germline ends. This CDR3 spans 14 amino acids. The CDR3 DNA sequence: TGTGCCAGCAGTTTGACTAGTCCCGCCGGGGAGCTGTTTTTT. Protein sequence: CASSLTSPAGELFF.

The chain links TRBV27 to TRBJ2-5; D is unclear. Germline values: CDR1 MNHEY, CDR2 SMNVEV (reference sequence). V lost 4 bases to trimming and J lost 4 bases, with 13 bases between them. CDR3 length: 14 amino acids. The CDR3: CASSSQTVPETQYF. CDR3 sequence (DNA): TGTGCCAGCAGTTCCCAGACCGTCCCAGAGACCCAGTACTTC.